This T cell receptor (beta chain) was profiled in a study of siplizumab effects on memory and regulatory T cells. Notes on the study in general: The drug siplizumab significantly decreased the alloreactive sequences that could be traced to unstimulated CD4+ memory cells. A major contribution to the alloresponse seemed to be made by naive T cells, which seemed more diverse than memory cells.

This clone was seen more than once but under ten times. What it binds is not known. Germline V gene lookup returns CDR1 SGHRS and CDR2 YFSETQ. This CDR3 is 15 amino acids long. V was clipped by 6 bases and J by 9 bases, with 25 bases between them. Repertoires were generated with immunoSEQ multiplex PCR, while TCRdb's copy carries only in-frame clones and drops some. The table records fewer than 120,000 clones, about nine tenths of them present only once. The V and J genes are TRBV5-1 and TRBJ2-7; a weak D match, TRBD2 (6 bases). The sequencing sample was made of CD4+ T cells sorted from blood. The TCR sequence derives from a human donor in good health. Written as DNA, the CDR3 is TGCGCCAGCACAGGAGGGCAGAGCTTTCCTACGAGGCAGTACTTC. This translates into CASTGGQSFPTRQYF.